The rows below give T cell receptor beta chains drawn from one sample of a study of T cell responses to AZD1222 COVID-19 vaccine. Produced via immunoSEQ multiplex PCR; TCRdb's table is partial and in-frame only. This table has some 120,000 clones, 90% to 95% appearing once. Sequencing was performed on peripheral blood, taken on day 0 of AZD1222 vaccination. The receptor set was obtained from an adult in good health. CDR3s include the opening cysteine and the closing phenylalanine or tryptophan. The order of the fields is CDR3 length, J gene, clone size, D gene, V gene, CDR3 protein, CDR3 DNA. D genes are given only for firm matches. Clone size is not always given. Where it is, it says once, few, many or a class for expanded clones.

15	TRBJ1-3	NA	NA	TRBV10-1	CASSKVGSNRDTIYF	TGCGCCAGCAGTAAAGTGGGCTCAAACCGGGACACCATATATTTT
15	TRBJ2-2	NA	NA	TRBV6-2/TRBV6-3	CASSSKGPRTGELFF	TGTGCCAGCAGTTCGAAGGGGCCGCGGACCGGGGAGCTGTTTTTT
13	TRBJ2-4	NA	NA	TRBV28	CASSSPDRNIQYF	TGTGCCAGCAGTTCCCCCGACAGAAACATTCAGTACTTC
15	TRBJ1-4	NA	NA	TRBV2	CASSFSGRGAGKLFF	TGTGCCAGCAGTTTTTCCGGGAGGGGTGCGGGAAAACTGTTTTTT
14	TRBJ1-1	NA	NA	TRBV3-1/TRBV3-2	CASSQSGFNTEAFF	TGTGCCAGCAGCCAGTCTGGGTTCAACACTGAAGCTTTCTTT
14	TRBJ2-3	NA	NA	TRBV9	CASSVGGFPDTQYF	TGTGCCAGCAGCGTAGGAGGGTTCCCAGATACGCAGTATTTT
15	TRBJ2-7	NA	TRBD1	TRBV7-9	CASSYMTGSTYEQYF	TGTGCCAGCAGCTACATGACAGGGTCCACCTACGAGCAGTACTTC
14	TRBJ1-2	NA	TRBD1	TRBV7-9	CASSSGTGDYGYTF	TGTGCCAGCAGCTCCGGGACAGGGGACTATGGCTACACCTTC
13	TRBJ2-1	NA	TRBD2	TRBV11-3	CASSGLAGGEQFF	TGTGCCAGCTCTGGACTAGCGGGAGGTGAGCAGTTCTTC
14	TRBJ2-1	NA	NA	TRBV28	CASCQTTRTNEQFF	TGTGCCAGCTGCCAAACTACTAGAACGAATGAGCAGTTCTTC
19	TRBJ2-2	once	TRBD2	TRBV27	CASRFRSGTSGTNTGELFF	TGTGCCAGCAGATTCCGCTCCGGGACTAGCGGGACAAACACCGGGGAGCTGTTTTTT
14	TRBJ2-5	NA	NA	TRBV7-9	CASSKDIRQETQYF	TGTGCCAGCAGCAAGGACATTCGACAAGAGACCCAGTACTTC
18	TRBJ2-1	NA	TRBD2	TRBV16	CASSQFLGWLAGDNEQFF	TGTGCCAGCAGCCAATTCCTAGGTTGGCTAGCGGGGGACAATGAGCAGTTCTTC
14	TRBJ1-2	NA	TRBD1	TRBV28	CASRGQGARYGYTF	TGTGCCAGCAGAGGACAGGGGGCGCGGTATGGCTACACCTTC
16	TRBJ1-3	NA	NA	TRBV15	CATSRDLTGSGNTIYF	TGTGCCACCAGCAGAGATTTGACGGGCTCTGGAAACACCATATATTTT
15	TRBJ2-7	NA	TRBD2	TRBV27	CASSSRLAGGGEQYF	TGTGCCAGCAGTTCCCGACTAGCGGGAGGAGGTGAGCAGTACTTC
13	TRBJ1-1	NA	NA	TRBV3-1/TRBV3-2	CASSRTGNTEAFF	TGTGCCAGCAGTAGAACAGGGAACACTGAAGCTTTCTTT
14	TRBJ1-4	once	NA	TRBV19	CASSLGGSTGKLFF	TGTGCCAGTAGTCTAGGAGGATCGACGGGAAAACTGTTTTTT
15	TRBJ1-6	NA	NA	TRBV5-1	CASSLGPALDSPLHF	TGCGCCAGCAGCTTGGGACCCGCCTTGGATTCACCCCTCCACTTT
12	TRBJ2-5	NA	NA	TRBV7-8	CAGGAGEETQYF	TGTGCCGGCGGGGCCGGGGAGGAGACCCAGTACTTC
13	TRBJ2-2	once	NA	TRBV19	CASSPTGAGELFF	TGTGCCAGTAGCCCGACCGGGGCCGGGGAGCTGTTTTTT
13	TRBJ1-5	few	NA	TRBV27	CASSRQDNQPQHF	TGTGCCAGCAGTCGACAGGACAATCAGCCCCAGCATTTT